A single sample is the source of the 31 T cell receptor beta chains below, sequenced in a study of T cells in localized non-small cell lung cancer. TCRdb's table, derived via immunoSEQ multiplex PCR, lists solely in-frame clones and lacks some. The sample contains about 33,000 clones, 75% to 90% of which appear only once. Material: peripheral blood mononuclear cells, obtained before any cancer treatment. These receptors were taken from a man aged 40 to 75 with stage III lung adenocarcinoma.

This chain uses TRBV28 with TRBJ1-1; D gene ambiguous. Trimming stripped 5 bases from V and 5 bases from J, with 9 bases between. Per the germline V gene, CDR1 is MDHEN and CDR2 is SYDVKM. This CDR3 has 12 residues. CDR3 nucleotide sequence: TGTGCCAGCAGTCTTTTATCTACTGAAGCTTTCTTT. Translated, it gives CASSLLSTEAFF.

The chain uses TRBV7-3 and TRBJ1-2; 7 bases are shared with TRBD1. From germline, CDR1 is SGHTA and CDR2 FQGTGA. The V and J ends lost 1 base and 5 bases, in that order; junction bases with no gene match: 4. The CDR3 contains 14 residues. CDR3 region: CASSLMQGVYGYTF. CDR3 coding DNA: TGTGCCAGCAGCTTAATGCAGGGGGTTTATGGCTACACCTTC.

The table lists this clone with a few counts. This rearrangement joins TRBV7-3 to TRBJ2-1, with 15 bases that match TRBD2. J gave up 16 bases and V 5 bases, and 9 bases lay outside the gene matches. The CDR3 is 14 residues long. CDR1 and CDR2 (germline): SGHTA, FQGTGA. Here the CDR3 DNA reads TGTGCCAGCAGCCCGGGGACTAGCGGGGGGCCTCATTTCTTC. Translation: CASSPGTSGGPHFF.

This clone was seen more than once but under ten times. The chain has TRBV7-2 and TRBJ2-1; 11 bases fit TRBD2. Germline CDR1 reads SGHTA; CDR2 reads FQGNSA. CDR3 length: 15 residues. V shed 5 bases and J 7 bases; nucleotides not matched to a gene: 7. CDR3 DNA: TGTGCCAGCAGCCAACTAGCGGGGGCCTTGAATGAGCAGTTCTTC. It translates to CASSQLAGALNEQFF.

The chain employs TRBV30 and TRBJ1-5, with D perhaps TRBD1 (5 bases). The CDR3 runs 14 residues. CDR1 GTSNPN and CDR2 SVGIG come from the germline V gene (reference sequence). V shed 3 bases and J shed 1 base, with 10 bases lying between them. The CDR3 protein is CAWRGTASNQPQHF. The DNA for the CDR3 is TGTGCCTGGAGGGGGACCGCGAGCAATCAGCCCCAGCATTTT. The full variable domain, completed using reference TRBV30 and TRBJ1-5, is SQTIHQWPATLVQPVGSPLSLECTVEGTSNPNLYWYRQAAGRGLQLLFYSVGIGQISSEVPQNLSASRPQDRQFILSSKKLLLSDSGFYLCAWRGTASNQPQHFGDGTRLSIL.

This rearrangement joins TRBV11-3 to TRBJ2-1; 13 nucleotides agree with TRBD2. In germline, CDR1 is SGHNT, CDR2 YENEEA. With 6 bases clipped from V and 0 bases from J, the junction kept 5 bases outside the gene matches. The CDR3 has 17 amino acids. The CDR3, as DNA: TGTGCCAGCAGTTGGACTAGCGGGGGACTCTCCTACAATGAGCAGTTCTTC. Translation: CASSWTSGGLSYNEQFF.

The chain employs TRBV5-1 and TRBJ2-3; maybe TRBD1 (5 bases). Trimming shortened V by 0 bases and J by 3 bases, and 14 bases separated the two germline ends. Germline CDR1 and CDR2: SGHRS and YFSETQ. The CDR3 extends over 16 amino acids. CDR3 sequence (DNA): TGCGCCAGCAGCTTGGCCGCCGACAGAATAACAGATACGCAGTATTTT. This sequence encodes CASSLAADRITDTQYF. Drawing the rest from reference TRBV5-1 and TRBJ2-3, the complete variable domain is KAGVTQTPRYLIKTRGQQVTLSCSPISGHRSVSWYQQTPGQGLQFLFEYFSETQRNKGNFPGRFSGRQFSNSRSEMNVSTLELGDSALYLCASSLAADRITDTQYFGPGTRLTVL.

The chain is built from TRBV2 and TRBJ1-2; D gene ambiguous. In germline, CDR1 is SNHLY, CDR2 FYNNEI. The V gene lost 8 bases and the J gene lost 8 bases, with 12 bases spanning the gap. This CDR3 is 11 amino acids long. CDR3 residues: CASQLKEGYTF. In nucleotides, the CDR3 is TGTGCCAGCCAACTGAAGGAGGGCTACACCTTC.

This sequence joins TRBV4-3 and TRBJ2-2, with 8 positions matching TRBD2. The CDR3 is 16 amino acids. Trimming removed 4 bases from V and 0 bases from J; junction bases left unmatched: 4. Germline values: CDR1 LGHNA, CDR2 YSLEER. This CDR3 is CASSPRGGPNTGELFF. The DNA of the CDR3 is TGCGCCAGCAGCCCACGGGGGGGCCCGAACACCGGGGAGCTGTTTTTT.

The V call is TRBV7-9, the J call TRBJ1-5; the match to TRBD1 covers 10 bases. Germline assignment: CDR1 SEHNR and CDR2 FQNEAQ (reference sequence). Unmatched junction bases numbered 9, after V lost 5 bases and J lost 8 bases. There are 15 residues in the CDR3. The CDR3 DNA follows: TGTGCCAGCAGCCCGGGGACAGGGGCTTGGGAGCCCCAGCATTTT. It encodes CASSPGTGAWEPQHF.

This clone was seen a handful of times. This chain links TRBV11-2 with TRBJ2-7; D possibly corresponds to TRBD1 (6 bases). Germline loops: CDR1 SGHAT, CDR2 FQNNGV. This CDR3 region has 15 residues. Deletions cut 5 bases from V and 6 bases from J, with 20 bases between. The CDR3 loop is CASSRQRTGTSEQYF. DNA for the CDR3: TGTGCCAGCAGCCGACAGCGGACGGGGACAAGCGAGCAGTACTTC.

The V and J genes are TRBV7-6 and TRBJ2-3; maybe TRBD2 (6 bases). CDR1 SGHVS and CDR2 FNYEAQ come from the germline V gene. V was pared by 0 bases and J by 2 bases, with 9 bases between. This CDR3 comprises 15 residues. DNA for the CDR3: TGTGCCAGCAGCTTAGCGGGGGGTTTCACAGATACGCAGTATTTT. This translates into CASSLAGGFTDTQYF.

The CDR3 bases are TGTGCCATCGGAAACCGACAGGGGGCCTACGAGCAGTACTTC. Residues: CAIGNRQGAYEQYF. The gene calls are TRBV10-3 and TRBJ2-7, with 9 bases fitting TRBD1. V trimming: 8 bases; J trimming: 2 bases; junction bases outside the gene matches: 7. Germline CDR1 reads ENHRY; CDR2 reads SYGVKD. The CDR3 runs to 14 residues.

The chain combines TRBV4-2 with TRBJ2-3; possibly TRBD1 for D (5 bases). The germline V gene encodes CDR1 LGHNA and CDR2 YNFKEQ. The CDR3 runs 15 residues. The V gene lost 1 base and the J gene lost 0 bases, with 8 bases spanning the gap. The CDR3, as DNA: TGTGCCAGCAGCCAAGGGACAACTAGCACAGATACGCAGTATTTT. Amino acids: CASSQGTTSTDTQYF.

The chain links TRBV5-1 to TRBJ2-7; either TRBD1 or TRBD2 may supply D (5 bases each). Trimming removed 5 bases from V and 4 bases from J, with 10 bases in between. Looked up from germline, CDR1 is SGHRS and CDR2 is YFSETQ. The CDR3 has 12 residues. The CDR3 region has the DNA TGCGCCAGCAGTAGTGGGGGATACGAGCAGTACTTC. The encoded protein is CASSSGGYEQYF. The complete variable domain, with remaining parts taken from reference TRBV5-1 and TRBJ2-7, reads KAGVTQTPRYLIKTRGQQVTLSCSPISGHRSVSWYQQTPGQGLQFLFEYFSETQRNKGNFPGRFSGRQFSNSRSEMNVSTLELGDSALYLCASSSGGYEQYFGPGTRLTVT.

The chain links TRBV4-1 to TRBJ1-1, with D unclear. The CDR3 totals 15 residues. Germline CDR1 MGHRA, CDR2 YSYEKL. Trimming stripped 0 bases from V and 0 bases from J, with 8 bases between. CDR3 DNA sequence: TGCGCCAGCAGCCAAGATCTATTGATGAACACTGAAGCTTTCTTT. This codes for CASSQDLLMNTEAFF.

The chain couples TRBV4-1 to TRBJ1-3; D is ambiguous. This CDR3 has 16 amino acids. In germline, CDR1 is MGHRA, CDR2 YSYEKL. The V and J ends lost 5 bases and 0 bases respectively, with 14 bases between them. Written as DNA, the CDR3 is TGCGCCAGCAGCAGATCCGACGGATCCTCTGGAAACACCATATATTTT. As protein: CASSRSDGSSGNTIYF.

This chain links TRBV19 with TRBJ2-3; maybe TRBD2 (6 bases). CDR1 and CDR2 (germline): LNHDA, SQIVND (reference sequence). Trimming took off 10 bases at V and 2 bases at J, with 13 bases between the two ends. The CDR3 length is 13 residues. The CDR3: CATGLLPTDTQYF. CDR3 coding DNA: TGTGCCACTGGACTACTTCCCACAGATACGCAGTATTTT. Using reference TRBV19 and TRBJ2-3 for the parts outside the CDR3, the full variable domain is DGGITQSPKYLFRKEGQNVTLSCEQNLNHDAMYWYRQDPGQGLRLIYYSQIVNDFQKGDIAEGYSVSREKKESFPLTVTSAQKNPTAFYLCATGLLPTDTQYFGPGTRLTVL.

This clone was seen more than once but under ten times. Here the CDR3 reads CASSPLTANTGELFF. In DNA form, the CDR3 reads TGTGCCAGCAGCCCCCTAACGGCGAACACCGGGGAGCTGTTTTTT. The chain combines TRBV7-7 with TRBJ2-2; D ambiguous. V lost 5 bases to trimming and J lost 0 bases, with 10 bases between them. Looked up from germline, CDR1 is SSHAT and CDR2 is FNYEAQ (reference sequence). The CDR3 is made up of 15 amino acids.

A single count supports this clone. V and J are TRBV7-8 and TRBJ1-1; D not certain. The V gene lost 4 bases and the J gene lost 1 base, with 13 bases spanning the gap. This CDR3 spans 15 amino acids. Germline CDR1 and CDR2: SGHVS and FQNEAQ. The CDR3 protein is CASSYPTEENTEAFF. The CDR3 bases are TGTGCCAGCAGCTACCCTACGGAGGAGAACACTGAAGCTTTCTTT.

Here the CDR3 DNA reads TGTGCCAGCAATGACGTACAACTAGCCAAAAACATTCAGTACTTC. It codes for CASNDVQLAKNIQYF. This chain joins TRBV19 and TRBJ2-4; D gene unclear. Germline V CDR1 and CDR2: LNHDA, SQIVND (reference sequence). V lost 9 bases, J lost 0 bases, and 15 bases lay in between. CDR3 size: 15 residues. The full variable domain, in which reference TRBV19 and TRBJ2-4 provide the parts outside the CDR3, is DGGITQSPKYLFRKEGQNVTLSCEQNLNHDAMYWYRQDPGQGLRLIYYSQIVNDFQKGDIAEGYSVSREKKESFPLTVTSAQKNPTAFYLCASNDVQLAKNIQYFGAGTRLSVL.

CDR3: CAWGGDGTSGEKTQYF. The CDR3 DNA follows: TGTGCCTGGGGGGGTGACGGGACTAGCGGGGAAAAGACCCAGTACTTC. This rearrangement joins TRBV30 to TRBJ2-5; 13 nucleotides agree with TRBD2. This CDR3 has 16 residues. With 5 bases clipped from V and 6 bases from J, the junction kept 12 bases outside the gene matches. Germline V lookup: CDR1 GTSNPN, CDR2 SVGIG (reference sequence).

This sequence joins TRBV30 and TRBJ2-3; possible D gene TRBD1, 8 bases. The V end lost 0 bases, the J end lost 7 bases, and 11 bases lay between the germline ends. Per the germline V gene, CDR1 is GTSNPN and CDR2 is SVGIG (reference sequence). The CDR3 runs 13 residues. As DNA, the CDR3 is TGTGCCTGGAGTGTACAGGGGGGGAATACGCAGTATTTT. Translated: CAWSVQGGNTQYF.

The rearrangement joins TRBV7-2 to TRBJ1-5; tentatively, D is TRBD1 (5 bases). Germline V lookup: CDR1 SGHTA, CDR2 FQGNSA. V was trimmed by 4 bases and J by 2 bases, leaving 12 bases between them. The CDR3 runs 15 residues. The CDR3, as DNA: TGTGCCAGCAGCTCAGGGTCAGTTGGCAATCAGCCCCAGCATTTT. Protein sequence: CASSSGSVGNQPQHF.

The chain uses TRBV11-3 and TRBJ1-3, with no clear D. V was shortened by 5 bases and J by 0 bases, with 5 bases between the two germline ends. The germline V gene encodes CDR1 SGHNT and CDR2 YENEEA. This CDR3 is 13 amino acids long. The CDR3, as DNA: TGTGCCAGCAGCCCGGGCTCTGGAAACACCATATATTTT. Amino acids: CASSPGSGNTIYF.

The chain employs TRBV5-1 and TRBJ2-7; possibly TRBD1 for D (5 bases). The V gene lost 0 bases and the J gene lost 0 bases, with 7 bases spanning the gap. Germline CDR1 reads SGHRS; CDR2 reads YFSETQ. The CDR3 has 14 residues. DNA for the CDR3: TGCGCCAGCAGCTTGGAAGGGGCCTCCTACGAGCAGTACTTC. Translation gives CASSLEGASYEQYF.

This clone came up once. The chain carries TRBV2 and TRBJ1-4; D is perhaps TRBD1 (6 bases). The CDR3 covers 16 residues. With 8 bases removed from V and 0 bases from J, the gap between germline ends came to 16 bases. CDR1 is SNHLY, CDR2 FYNNEI, per germline. The CDR3 DNA sequence: TGTGCCAGCGTCAGGGGCCCAGCTGCAACTAATGAAAAACTGTTTTTT. It yields the protein CASVRGPAATNEKLFF. Looking up the rest from reference TRBV2 and TRBJ1-4 gives the full variable domain: EPEVTQTPSHQVTQMGQEVILRCVPISNHLYFYWYRQILGQKVEFLVSFYNNEISEKSEIFDDQFSVERPDGSNFTLKIRSTKLEDSAMYFCASVRGPAATNEKLFFGSGTQLSVL.

The chain links TRBV19 to TRBJ2-1, with TRBD1 as a possible D gene (5 bases). The V gene's germline CDR1 is LNHDA and CDR2 SQIVND (reference sequence). V lost 4 bases and J lost 4, with 14 bases in between. The CDR3 extends over 15 amino acids. The CDR3 nucleotides are TGTGCCAGTAGTACCCGGCAGGGTCAATACAATGAGCAGTTCTTC. Residues: CASSTRQGQYNEQFF.

This clone has a single count. V is TRBV5-6 and J is TRBJ2-7; tentative D call: TRBD1 (6 bases). Germline CDR1 and CDR2: SGHDT and YYEEEE. This CDR3 has 14 residues. The germline V and J ends were trimmed by 4 bases and 0 bases, with 11 bases remaining between them. The DNA of the CDR3 is TGTGCCAGCAGCGGTTCGGGACACTCCTACGAGCAGTACTTC. It encodes CASSGSGHSYEQYF. The entire variable domain, with the rest obtained from reference TRBV5-6 and TRBJ2-7, is as follows: DAGVTQSPTHLIKTRGQQVTLRCSPKSGHDTVSWYQQALGQGPQFIFQYYEEEERQRGNFPDRFSGHQFPNYSSELNVNALLLGDSALYLCASSGSGHSYEQYFGPGTRLTVT.

This clone was seen just once. This rearrangement joins TRBV7-9 to TRBJ1-2; 8 nucleotides align to TRBD1. Germline CDR1 reads SEHNR; CDR2 reads FQNEAQ (reference sequence). V dropped 5 bases and J dropped 8; count of bases not matched to a gene: 7. The CDR3 runs to 13 residues. CDR3 protein: CASSPGQGRGYTF. The CDR3 nucleotides are TGTGCCAGCAGCCCTGGACAGGGAAGGGGCTACACCTTC.

This clone has only one observation. The CDR3 bases are TGTGCCAGCAGCTTCCTAGCGGGGGGCCGAAGTAGAGATACGCAGTATTTT. It codes for CASSFLAGGRSRDTQYF. This rearrangement joins TRBV7-8 to TRBJ2-3, with 11 bases lining up with TRBD2. This CDR3 is 17 amino acids long. The germline CDR1 and CDR2 sequences are SGHVS and FQNEAQ. The V and J ends lost 3 bases and 5 bases, in that order; junction bases with no gene match: 10. The variable domain in full, with the rest retrieved from reference TRBV7-8 and TRBJ2-3, is GAGVSQSPRYKVAKRGQDVALRCDPISGHVSLFWYQQALGQGPEFLTYFQNEAQLDKSGLPSDRFFAERPEGSVSTLKIQRTQQEDSAVYLCASSFLAGGRSRDTQYFGPGTRLTVL.